One T cell receptor (beta chain) is described in this entry. The data derive from a study of shared clonotypes between healthy human individuals. Germline lookup yields CDR1 SGHNT and CDR2 YYREEE (reference sequence). The CDR3 runs 13 residues. Trimming left V 8 bases short and J 1 base short, with 7 bases between. The study drew all its donors from Caucasian adults living in Nashville, Tennessee. Assay used: immunoSEQ multiplex PCR; TCRdb lists only in-frame clones, some missing. This sample has 2 million to 3 million clones, with 93% found just once. The chain has TRBV5-4 and TRBJ2-6, with a tentative D call TRBD1 (5 bases). Sequenced: naive CD4+ T cells from PBMCs. Subset in this sample: CD45RA+ positively selected. The TCR sequence derives from a man aged 18 to 35 in good health. Some clones in this sample may be carry-over from other donors' samples. The CDR3 DNA reads as TGTGCCAGTGCAGGGTCTGGGGCCAACGTCCTGACTTTC. The encoded protein is CASAGSGANVLTF. Full variable domain (outside the CDR3, taken from reference TRBV5-4 and TRBJ2-6): ETGVTQSPTHLIKTRGQQVTLRCSSQSGHNTVSWYQQALGQGPQFIFQYYREEENGRGNFPPRFSGLQFPNYSSELNVNALELDDSALYLCASAGSGANVLTFGAGSRLTVL.